This T cell receptor (beta chain) was found in a study of Ad26.COV2.S vaccination and SARS-CoV-2 variants. On the study more broadly: It was the COV1001 Ad26.COV2.S trial arm that included the donor.

Profiled with immunoSEQ multiplex PCR; TCRdb holds only in-frame clones, not every one. The sample yields roughly 390,000 clones, more than 85% seen once. The treatment denotes: 15 to 20 received Ad26.COV2.S at low or high dose, single or two shots; about 5 received placebo; per-sample allocation not given. On day 63 after the first injection, vaccine and placebo recipients gave samples. At a Boston site, the person donating was an adult of 18-55 years. Germline V CDR1 and CDR2: SGHAT, FQNNGV. The CDR3 runs 14 residues. The V end was cut by 2 bases, the J end by 2 bases, with 8 bases between. Sequences were derived from peripheral blood, sampled in a trial of Ad26.COV2.S vaccine versus placebo. The receptor's source is a person aged 18-60 years who received the Ad26.COV2.S COVID-19 vaccine or a placebo. This chain links TRBV11-2 with TRBJ2-3; no reliable D call. DNA of the CDR3: TGTGCCAGCAGCTTATCCCCCTACACAGATACGCAGTATTTT. The encoded protein is CASSLSPYTDTQYF.